This T cell receptor beta chain was sequenced during a study of shared clonotypes between healthy human individuals. CDR1 and CDR2 from the germline V gene are SQVTM and ANQGSEA. The length of the CDR3 is 14 residues. V trimming: 7 bases; J trimming: 0 bases; junction bases outside the gene matches: 7. General study findings and limits: Non-shared clonotypes were found to have lower generation probabilities than the clonotypes that were shared by all four of the sorted-subset donors.

On this clone itself: Its antigen is currently unknown.

In the CD4+ fraction, cells were divided into CD45RA+ naive and CD45RA-negative memory subsets. Running of the assay took place at deep level. Study processing details: ImmunoSEQ sequences covered only the junction and lacked quality scores; filtering therefore differed. Libraries were prepared by immunoSEQ multiplex PCR; TCRdb keeps only in-frame clonotypes and omits some of them. Clone size and the V and J calls come from that table; the DNA yielded D and trimming. The repertoire includes about 2.4 million clones, over 85% of them detected once, and 0.36% sits in the top ten. Sequencing input: naive CD4+ T cells from PBMCs. Sample subset: CD45RA+ positively selected. The receptor was isolated from a man aged 18 to 35 in good health. Some clones in this sample may be carry-over from other donors' samples. The chain is built from TRBV29-1 and TRBJ2-3; TRBD2 matches at 7 bases. The chain's CDR3 is CSGVAGASTDTQYF. CDR3 DNA: TGCAGCGGGGTCGCGGGAGCCAGCACAGATACGCAGTATTTT.